One sample yielded the 11 T cell receptor beta chains listed below, sequenced in a study of cytomegalovirus exposure and HLA in healthy donors. 13 Jbeta primers and 60 Vbeta primers were used for the PCR. Repertoires were generated with immunoSEQ multiplex PCR, while TCRdb's copy carries only in-frame clones and drops some. The data contain 100,000 or so clones, 79% of them singletons. Sequencing input: PBMCs. These receptors were obtained from a female donor in good health and CMV-seropositive.

The chain uses TRBV30 and TRBJ2-7; 11 bases match TRBD1. CDR3 size: 14 residues. Germline V gene sequence: CDR1 GTSNPN, CDR2 SVGIG (reference sequence). Trimming at V came to 2 bases and at J to 2 bases, leaving 2 bases not matched to a gene. The CDR3 sequence is CAWSRGQGAYEQYF. CDR3 DNA: TGTGCCTGGAGTCGGGGACAGGGGGCCTACGAGCAGTACTTC.

The gene calls are TRBV6-5 and TRBJ2-7; 10 bases map to TRBD2. The V gene's germline CDR1 is MNHEY and CDR2 SVGAGI. V lost 6 bases and J lost 3; bases outside the gene matches: 5. The CDR3 contains 14 residues. The CDR3 loop is CASSKASGSYEQYF. Here the CDR3 DNA reads TGTGCCAGCAGCAAGGCTAGCGGGAGCTACGAGCAGTACTTC.

This chain joins TRBV6-4 and TRBJ2-3; the D gene is possibly TRBD1 (5 bases). With 5 bases removed from V and 0 bases from J, the gap between germline ends came to 12 bases. The CDR3 is 15 residues long. Germline V gives CDR1 MRHNA, CDR2 SNTAGT. CDR3 sequence: CASSIRGSSTDTQYF. CDR3 sequence (DNA): TGTGCCAGCAGTATAAGGGGATCTAGCACAGATACGCAGTATTTT.

This chain links TRBV14 with TRBJ1-4, with no clear D. Trimming took off 1 base at V and 5 bases at J, with 11 bases between the two ends. Germline loops: CDR1 SGHDN, CDR2 FVKESK. CDR3 length equals 15 residues. The CDR3: CASSQVPGRNEKLFF. DNA of the CDR3: TGTGCCAGCAGCCAAGTACCAGGCCGAAATGAAAAACTGTTTTTT.

The chain employs TRBV4-3 and TRBJ2-3; 8 positions agree with TRBD2. V was clipped by 4 bases and J by 3 bases; unmatched bases: 6. CDR3 length: 15 residues. Germline lookup yields CDR1 LGHNA and CDR2 YSLEER. CDR3 loop: CASSRRGGGTDTQYF. The CDR3 DNA reads as TGCGCCAGCAGCCGCCGGGGGGGAGGGACAGATACGCAGTATTTT.

This clone was counted only a few times. The genes are TRBV5-8 and TRBJ2-3; 9 bases are shared with TRBD1. This CDR3 is built from 15 residues. CDR1 and CDR2 (germline): SGHTS, YDEGEE. The junction had 6 bases not matched to a gene; V was cut back by 3 bases and J by 4 bases. Here the CDR3 reads CASSSGTGWADTQYF. CDR3 in DNA: TGTGCCAGCAGCTCAGGGACAGGGTGGGCAGATACGCAGTATTTT.

The gene calls are TRBV20-1 and TRBJ1-2; D call uncertain. This CDR3 has 11 residues. Germline CDR1 reads DFQATT; CDR2 reads SNEGSKA (reference sequence). DNA for the CDR3: TGCGGTACGAAGTACTCCTATGGCTACACCTTC. This encodes CGTKYSYGYTF.

Points on this clone: Germline and junction disagree at one end, which may indicate a read error. The chain recombines TRBV4-3 with TRBJ2-4, with 8 nucleotides matching TRBD1. The V gene's germline CDR1 is LGHNA and CDR2 YSLEER. The CDR3 runs to 15 residues. CDR3 coding DNA: TGCGCCAGCAGCCTTATACAGGGGGACAAAAACAGTCAGTACTTC. Amino acid sequence: CASSLIQGDKNSQYF.

The CDR3: CASSFGTGVGGETQYF. As DNA, the CDR3 is TGTGCCAGCAGCTTTGGGACAGGGGTCGGAGGGGAGACCCAGTACTTC. The rearrangement uses TRBV5-4 and TRBJ2-5, with 10 bases matching TRBD1. Germline lookup yields CDR1 SGHNT and CDR2 YYREEE (reference sequence). V gave up 2 bases and J gave up 5 bases; unmatched junction bases: 9. The CDR3 totals 16 residues.

V usage is TRBV5-8 and J usage is TRBJ2-7, with 9 bases lining up with TRBD2. CDR1 is SGHTS, CDR2 YDEGEE, per germline. The junction had 16 bases not matched to a gene; V was cut back by 10 bases and J by 2 bases. This CDR3 has 16 amino acids. The CDR3 here is CAGKRGVVSSAYEQYF. In DNA form, the CDR3 reads TGTGCCGGGAAGCGGGGGGTGGTTTCGTCGGCCTACGAGCAGTACTTC.

The V gene is TRBV7-8, the J gene TRBJ2-1; the D gene is possibly TRBD1 (6 bases). The V and J ends lost 5 bases and 5 bases respectively, with 16 bases between them. The CDR3 spans 15 residues. Germline V gene lookup returns CDR1 SGHVS and CDR2 FQNEAQ. The DNA for the CDR3 is TGTGCCAGCAGCCCAGGGGCCCGCCGCGACAATGAGCAGTTCTTC. Translation: CASSPGARRDNEQFF.